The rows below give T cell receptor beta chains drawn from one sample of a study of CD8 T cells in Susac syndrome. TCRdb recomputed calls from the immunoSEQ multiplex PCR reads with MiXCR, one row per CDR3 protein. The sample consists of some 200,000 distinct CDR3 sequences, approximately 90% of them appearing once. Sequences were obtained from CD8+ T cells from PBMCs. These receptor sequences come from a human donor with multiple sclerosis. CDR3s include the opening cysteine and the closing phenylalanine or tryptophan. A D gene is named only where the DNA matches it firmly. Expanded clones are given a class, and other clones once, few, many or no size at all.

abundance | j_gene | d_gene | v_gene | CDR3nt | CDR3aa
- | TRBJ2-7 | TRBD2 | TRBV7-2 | TGTGCCAGCAGCCCTCTCTATAGCGGGGGCCGGTTCTACGAGCAGTACTTC | CASSPLYSGGRFYEQYF
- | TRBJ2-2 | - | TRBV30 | TGTGCCTGGAGTGGTGGGTGGGGCGGGGAGCTGTTTTTT | CAWSGGWGGELFF
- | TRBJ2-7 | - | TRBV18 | TGTGCCAGCTCACTCACAGGGAAAATGAACTACGAGCAGTACTTC | CASSLTGKMNYEQYF
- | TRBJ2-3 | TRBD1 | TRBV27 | TGTGCCAGCAGCCCCGGGACAGGTCCTTTCACAGATACGCAGTATTTT | CASSPGTGPFTDTQYF
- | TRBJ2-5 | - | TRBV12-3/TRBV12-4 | TGTGCCAGCAGTTTACTACTAGGGGAAGAGACCCAGTACTTC | CASSLLLGEETQYF
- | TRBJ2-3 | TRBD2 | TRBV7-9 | TGTGCCAGCAGCTTAACGGGCGGGGGGCGAGATACGCAGTATTTT | CASSLTGGGRDTQYF
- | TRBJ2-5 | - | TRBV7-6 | TGTGCCAGCAGCTTAGAAAACGACAGCCAAGAGACCCAGTACTTC | CASSLENDSQETQYF
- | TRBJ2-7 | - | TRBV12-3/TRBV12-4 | TGTGCCAGCAGTTTAGAGAGTTTCTACGAGCAGTACTTC | CASSLESFYEQYF
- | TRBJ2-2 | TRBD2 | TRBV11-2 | TGTGCCAGCAGCTCGGGACTAGCGCGATTTACCGGGGAGCTGTTTTTT | CASSSGLARFTGELFF
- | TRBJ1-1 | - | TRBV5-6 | TGTGCCAGCAGCCCATATCGTGTAGAGAACACTGAAGCTTTCTTT | CASSPYRVENTEAFF
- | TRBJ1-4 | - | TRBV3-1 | TGTGCCAGCAGCCAAGATCAGGACAGCCGAAAACTGTTTTTT | CASSQDQDSRKLFF
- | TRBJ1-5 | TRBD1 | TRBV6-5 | TGTGCCAGCAGTCCGACAGGGGCCCGAAATCAGCCCCAGCATTTT | CASSPTGARNQPQHF
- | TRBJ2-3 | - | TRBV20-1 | TGCAGTGTTACCCCGTTCACAGATACGCAGTATTTT | CSVTPFTDTQYF
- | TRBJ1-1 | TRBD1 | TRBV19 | TGTGCCAGTAGTATAAGGGGACAGAATGAAGCTTTCTTT | CASSIRGQNEAFF
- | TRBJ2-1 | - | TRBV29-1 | TGCAGCGTTGAAGGTCTAGTCAACTACAATGAGCAGCTCTTC | CSVEGLVNYNEQLF
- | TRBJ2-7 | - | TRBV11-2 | TGTGCCAGCAGCTTAGGTGAAACTCAGCAGTACTTC | CASSLGETQQYF
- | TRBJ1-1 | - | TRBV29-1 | TGCAGCGTCCAACAGGGCGCTGAAGCTTTCTTT | CSVQQGAEAFF
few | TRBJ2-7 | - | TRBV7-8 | TGTGCCAGCACCCAATCGAGGGCGGGCCCGTTATTGGGGGAGCAGTACTTC | CASTQSRAGPLLGEQYF